Reported below is one T cell receptor beta chain. No antigen is known for it. The sample comes from a study of radiotherapy plus CTLA-4 blockade in lung cancer. On the study more broadly: Objective responses emerged in about 20% of patients, and about 30% attained disease control.

This CDR3 has 14 amino acids. Germline V gene lookup returns CDR1 SGHTA and CDR2 FQGNSA. Between the trimmed V and J ends, which lost 4 bases and 4 bases, there was a span of 13 bases. Overall study findings and caveats: Researchers report tumor-derived TCR clones expanding in blood after radiotherapy plus ipilimumab.

The protocol was immunoSEQ multiplex PCR, while the TCRdb copy is restricted to in-frame clones and leaves out a portion. The sample comprises 55,000 to 80,000 clones, roughly 80% of which are singletons, and 3.5% to 4.5% rests with the top ten. The sequencing used peripheral blood, collected from a patient treated with radiotherapy plus ipilimumab. The sequence derives from a human donor with non-small cell lung cancer who had a complete response to radiotherapy plus ipilimumab. V and J are TRBV7-2 and TRBJ1-1; tentatively, D is TRBD1 (5 bases). This chain's CDR3 is CASSSRGGGTEAFF. CDR3 in DNA: TGTGCCAGCAGCTCTCGGGGCGGTGGCACTGAAGCTTTCTTT.